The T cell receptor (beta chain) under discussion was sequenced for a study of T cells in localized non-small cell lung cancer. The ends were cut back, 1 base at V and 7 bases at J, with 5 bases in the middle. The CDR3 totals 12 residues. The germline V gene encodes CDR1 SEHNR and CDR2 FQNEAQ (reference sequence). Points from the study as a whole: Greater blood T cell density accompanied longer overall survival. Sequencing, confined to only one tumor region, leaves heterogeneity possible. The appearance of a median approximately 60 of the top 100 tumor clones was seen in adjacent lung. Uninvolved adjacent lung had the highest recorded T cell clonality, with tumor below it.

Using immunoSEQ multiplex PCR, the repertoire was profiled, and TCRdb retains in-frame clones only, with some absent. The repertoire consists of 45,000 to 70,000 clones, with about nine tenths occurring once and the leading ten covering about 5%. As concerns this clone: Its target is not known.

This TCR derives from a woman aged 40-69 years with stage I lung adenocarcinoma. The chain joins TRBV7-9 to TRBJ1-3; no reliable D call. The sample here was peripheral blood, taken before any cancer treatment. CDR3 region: CASSLVLNTIYF. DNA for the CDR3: TGTGCCAGCAGCTTAGTCCTCAACACCATATATTTT. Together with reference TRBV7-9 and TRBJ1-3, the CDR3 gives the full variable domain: DTGVSQNPRHKITKRGQNVTFRCDPISEHNRLYWYRQTLGQGPEFLTYFQNEAQLEKSRLLSDRFSAERPKGSFSTLEIQRTEQGDSAMYLCASSLVLNTIYFGEGSWLTVV.